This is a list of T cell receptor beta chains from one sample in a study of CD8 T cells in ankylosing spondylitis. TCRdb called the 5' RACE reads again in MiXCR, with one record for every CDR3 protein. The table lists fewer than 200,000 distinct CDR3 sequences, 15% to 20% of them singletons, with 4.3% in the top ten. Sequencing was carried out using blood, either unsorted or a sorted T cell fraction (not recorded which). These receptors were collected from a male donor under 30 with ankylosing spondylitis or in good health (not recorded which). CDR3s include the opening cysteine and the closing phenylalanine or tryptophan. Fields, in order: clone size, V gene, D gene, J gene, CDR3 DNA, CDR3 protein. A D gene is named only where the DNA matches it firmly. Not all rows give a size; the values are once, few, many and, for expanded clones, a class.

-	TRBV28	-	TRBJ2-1	TGTGCCAGCAGTTTATTTGACCGGTTAGACGTCAGGTTCTACAATGAGCAGTTCTTC	CASSLFDRLDVRFYNEQFF
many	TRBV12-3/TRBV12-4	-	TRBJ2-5	TGTGCCAGCAGTTTACGACAGAAGGTAGAGACCCAGTACTTC	CASSLRQKVETQYF
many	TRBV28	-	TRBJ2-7	TGTGCCAGCAATGGGGGGGCTGCCTACGAGCAGTACTTC	CASNGGAAYEQYF
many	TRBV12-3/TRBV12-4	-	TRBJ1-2	TGTGCCAGCAGTTTTACGGTCACTAACTATGGCTACACCTTC	CASSFTVTNYGYTF
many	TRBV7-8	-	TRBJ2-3	TGTGCCAGCAGCTTAGGGACCGTTGTTGTCCCAGATACGCAGTATTTT	CASSLGTVVVPDTQYF
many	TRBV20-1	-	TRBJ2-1	TGCAGTGGGGGAAGGGCCGAGCAGTTCTTC	CSGGRAEQFF
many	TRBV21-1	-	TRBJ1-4	TGTGCCAGCAGCAAAAAAGCGGGTCGGGGAGATGAAAAACTGTTTTTT	CASSKKAGRGDEKLFF
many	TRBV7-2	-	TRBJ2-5	TGTGCCAGCAGCTTAGCGGGGCTGGGAGAGACCCAGTACTTC	CASSLAGLGETQYF
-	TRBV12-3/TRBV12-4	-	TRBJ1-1	TGTGCCAGCAGTTTGCCCGACACTGAAGCTTTCTTT	CASSLPDTEAFF
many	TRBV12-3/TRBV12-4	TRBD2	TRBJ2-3	TGTGCCAGCAGACCGGGACTAGCGGGAGGACACACAGATACGCAGTATTTT	CASRPGLAGGHTDTQYF
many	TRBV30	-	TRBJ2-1	TGTGCCTGGATTGGAGGGGGGACACTCAACAATGAGCAGTTCTTC	CAWIGGGTLNNEQFF